These 25 T cell receptor beta chains were all obtained from the same sample, sequenced in a study of post-analysis software for immune sequencing data. Whole-study findings and limits: Roughly 5 TRBV segments, including TRBV5-6, TRBV5-1 and TRBV20-1, were more frequent in patients than controls.

Unique molecular identifiers were present in the TCR beta cDNA libraries. Each CDR3 protein gets one entry after TCRdb re-called the PCR reads with MiXCR. The sample includes about 430,000 distinct CDR3 sequences, approximately 38% seen only once; the top ten take roughly 8.2%. The antigens these receptors bind are not known. Material: blood. The receptors originated from a girl aged 2 to 9 with multiple sclerosis.

This clonotype turned up a few times. The rearrangement joins TRBV28 to TRBJ1-2, with D maybe TRBD1 (6 bases). The CDR3 is 11 amino acids. CDR1 is MDHEN, CDR2 SYDVKM, per germline. V was clipped by 10 bases and J by 8 bases, with 14 bases between them. This CDR3 reads CATRTVVGYTF. DNA of the CDR3: TGTGCCACCAGGACAGTCGTCGGCTACACCTTC.

The CDR3 coding sequence is TGTGCCATCACCGAGACAGGGGGATTTGGGGCCAACGTCCTGACTTTC. Translating gives CAITETGGFGANVLTF. This chain joins TRBV10-3 and TRBJ2-6, with 9 bases lining up with TRBD1. Germline V CDR1 and CDR2: ENHRY, SYGVKD. The CDR3 sequence is 16 residues long. The J segment lost 3 bases and the V segment lost 7 bases, leaving 7 bases of the junction unmatched.

A few counts support this clonotype. This chain connects TRBV10-3 to TRBJ1-2, with D tentatively TRBD1 (5 bases). The CDR3 runs 17 residues. Germline CDR1 and CDR2: ENHRY and SYGVKD. With 1 base removed from V and 5 bases from J, the gap between germline ends came to 20 bases. The CDR3 nucleotides read TGTGCCATCAGTGAGTTTCGGGGCAGGGATCTTTCTTATGGCTACACCTTC. This translates into CAISEFRGRDLSYGYTF.

The chain couples TRBV5-1 to TRBJ2-7, with a tentative D call TRBD1 (6 bases). The V and J ends lost 7 bases and 2 bases respectively, with 13 bases between them. The CDR3 is made up of 13 amino acids. CDR1 is SGHRS, CDR2 YFSETQ, per germline. The CDR3: CASQGQITYEQYF. The CDR3 bases are TGCGCCAGCCAAGGACAGATAACCTACGAGCAGTACTTC.

The rearrangement uses TRBV20-1 and TRBJ2-7; 7 bases match TRBD1. V gave up 1 base and J gave up 2 bases; unmatched junction bases: 8. Per the germline V gene, CDR1 is DFQATT and CDR2 is SNEGSKA (reference sequence). The CDR3 length is 15 residues. As DNA, the CDR3 is TGCAGTGCTAGAGGGAGTAGGGGGCCGCCCTACGAGCAGTACTTC. This sequence encodes CSARGSRGPPYEQYF.

Comment on this clonotype: The junction departs from the called germline gene at one end, perhaps through a read error. V gene TRBV6-1 combines with J gene TRBJ2-4; D is unclear. This CDR3 is 12 amino acids long. In germline, CDR1 is MNHNS, CDR2 SASEGT. The CDR3, as DNA: TGTGCCCGCAGTGAATTCCAGGCTCTACAGTACTTC. It translates to CARSEFQALQYF.

This clonotype was observed a few times. The V call is TRBV20-1, the J call TRBJ2-7, with 11 bases identical to TRBD2. V trimming: 5 bases; J trimming: 0 bases; junction bases outside the gene matches: 3. CDR3 length equals 14 residues. The germline V gene has CDR1 DFQATT and CDR2 SNEGSKA (reference sequence). The CDR3 protein is CSASTSGDSYEQYF. The CDR3 region has the DNA TGCAGTGCTTCGACTAGCGGGGACTCCTACGAGCAGTACTTC.

This clonotype was counted only a few times. The chain employs TRBV9 and TRBJ2-3, with D perhaps matching TRBD2 (5 bases). The V gene lost 0 bases and the J gene lost 0 bases, with 11 bases spanning the gap. The CDR3 length is 16 residues. Germline CDR1 and CDR2: SGDLS and YYNGEE. This chain's CDR3 is CASSVAAAVSTDTQYF. The CDR3 DNA sequence: TGTGCCAGCAGCGTAGCTGCAGCGGTAAGCACAGATACGCAGTATTTT.

The sample holds one count of this clonotype. The chain couples TRBV24-1 to TRBJ2-1; D unclear. The J call is in doubt because the DNA end fits TRBJ2-7 better. The CDR3 is made up of 16 amino acids. Germline V gene lookup returns CDR1 KGHDR and CDR2 SFDVKD. The CDR3 here is CATSDLNSGAYNEQYF. The CDR3 DNA sequence: TGTGCCACCAGTGATTTGAACTCAGGCGCCTACAATGAGCAGTACTTC.

The chain combines TRBV6-6 with TRBJ1-2; D ambiguous. The germline V and J ends were trimmed by 5 bases and 3 bases, with 19 bases remaining between them. Per the germline V gene, CDR1 is MNHNY and CDR2 is SVGAGI (reference sequence). This CDR3 has 16 residues. The CDR3 protein is CASSQNVGIGHYGYTF. Written as DNA, the CDR3 is TGTGCCAGCAGTCAAAACGTAGGGATAGGTCACTATGGCTACACCTTC.

The chain recombines TRBV9 with TRBJ2-1; 7 bases line up with TRBD1. V was pared by 5 bases and J by 8 bases, with 13 bases of the junction left unmatched. This CDR3 contains 15 residues. Germline V gene sequence: CDR1 SGDLS, CDR2 YYNGEE. CDR3 region: CASSATGELVDEQFF. The CDR3 DNA is TGTGCCAGCAGTGCTACAGGGGAACTGGTGGATGAGCAGTTCTTC.

This clonotype was picked up a small number of times. The gene calls are TRBV7-3 and TRBJ2-3; 8 nucleotides match TRBD2. V dropped 2 bases and J dropped 4; count of bases not matched to a gene: 5. This CDR3 region has 15 residues. CDR1 is SGHTA, CDR2 FQGTGA, per germline. CDR3 protein: CASSLYGGAADTQYF. The CDR3 nucleotides are TGTGCCAGCAGCTTATACGGGGGGGCAGCAGATACGCAGTATTTT. The whole variable domain, remainder taken from reference TRBV7-3 and TRBJ2-3, is GAGVSQTPSNKVTEKGKYVELRCDPISGHTALYWYRQSLGQGPEFLIYFQGTGAADDSGLPNDRFFAVRPEGSVSTLKIQRTERGDSAVYLCASSLYGGAADTQYFGPGTRLTVL.

The chain has TRBV27 and TRBJ2-7; maybe TRBD2 (5 bases). The CDR3 runs to 15 residues. With 6 bases removed from V and 2 bases from J, the gap between germline ends came to 17 bases. In germline, CDR1 is MNHEY, CDR2 SMNVEV (reference sequence). DNA of the CDR3: TGTGCCAGCAGCCCTGGTGGGAGAAGCACCTACGAGCAGTACTTC. Translated, it gives CASSPGGRSTYEQYF.

J is TRBJ2-3 and V is TRBV7-2, with a weak D call TRBD1 (7 bases). CDR1 and CDR2 from the germline V gene are SGHTA and FQGNSA. The CDR3 spans 17 residues. V gave up 5 bases and J gave up 2 bases, with 20 bases separating them. The CDR3 region is CASSLLGGDSTTDTQYF. In DNA, the CDR3 is TGTGCCAGCAGCCTGCTAGGCGGGGACAGTACCACAGATACGCAGTATTTT.

The chain carries TRBV6-2 or TRBV6-3 and TRBJ1-5; D may be TRBD1 (6 bases). Trimming left V 2 bases short and J 6 bases short, with 11 bases between. CDR1 is MNHEY, CDR2 SVGEGT, per germline. This CDR3 comprises 14 residues. Written as DNA, the CDR3 is TGTGCCAGCAGTTACGGGGGCAGAAGTCAGCCCCAGCATTTT. The encoded protein is CASSYGGRSQPQHF.

This clonotype was seen a single time. This chain uses TRBV7-2 with TRBJ2-1; D is undetermined. V dropped 5 bases and J dropped 0 bases, with 11 bases sitting between them. Per germline, CDR1 SGHTA and CDR2 FQGNSA. This CDR3 is 15 amino acids long. The CDR3 is CASSPWTLSYNEQFF. The CDR3 coding sequence is TGTGCCAGCAGCCCTTGGACCCTCTCCTACAATGAGCAGTTCTTC.

This clonotype was seen a handful of times. The rearrangement joins TRBV20-1 to TRBJ2-1, with 12 bases identical to TRBD2. V shed 2 bases and J 0 bases; nucleotides not matched to a gene: 8. CDR3 length: 18 residues. Per germline, CDR1 DFQATT and CDR2 SNEGSKA (reference sequence). CDR3 region: CSARLAGGILSSYNEQFF. The CDR3 DNA reads as TGCAGTGCTAGACTAGCGGGGGGGATACTCAGCTCCTACAATGAGCAGTTCTTC.

The rearrangement uses TRBV20-1 and TRBJ2-1, with 11 bases lining up with TRBD2. CDR3 length: 19 amino acids. Trimming took 6 bases from V and 2 from J; bases not matched to a gene: 18. CDR1 is DFQATT and CDR2 is SNEGSKA in the germline V gene (reference sequence). Written as DNA, the CDR3 is TGCAGTGCCCCACTCGGGGATAGCGGGAGGGTCATGCCCTACAATGAGCAGTTCTTC. Amino acid sequence: CSAPLGDSGRVMPYNEQFF.

This clonotype was detected a few times. This CDR3 is CASSLGLVLTDTQYF. DNA for the CDR3: TGTGCCAGCAGCTTAGGACTCGTCCTCACAGATACGCAGTATTTT. The chain recombines TRBV28 with TRBJ2-3, with D possibly TRBD2 on 5 matching bases. The CDR3 length is 15 residues. CDR1 and CDR2 (germline): MDHEN, SYDVKM. The germline V and J ends were trimmed by 6 bases and 2 bases, with 15 bases remaining between them.

This rearrangement joins TRBV20-1 to TRBJ1-1; the match to TRBD1 covers 8 bases. The CDR3 loop spans 14 amino acids. J gave up 1 base and V 6 bases, and 7 bases lay outside the gene matches. Germline CDR1 is DFQATT and CDR2 is SNEGSKA (reference sequence). CDR3 DNA: TGCAGTGCGCCAGACAGGGGAACGAACACTGAAGCTTTCTTT. The encoded protein is CSAPDRGTNTEAFF.

This clonotype was picked up a small number of times. J is TRBJ1-2 and V is TRBV15, with D perhaps matching TRBD1 (6 bases). Looked up from germline, CDR1 is LNHNV and CDR2 is YYDKDF (reference sequence). The V end lost 4 bases, the J end lost 2 bases, and 14 bases lay between the germline ends. The CDR3 covers 15 residues. CDR3 in amino acids: CATSINGQPNYGYTF. The CDR3 DNA reads TGTGCCACCAGCATCAATGGACAGCCGAACTATGGCTACACCTTC.

The chain joins TRBV7-2 to TRBJ2-1, with 9 bases identical to TRBD1. CDR3 length: 15 residues. The V gene's germline CDR1 is SGHTA and CDR2 FQGNSA. V shed 1 base, J shed 4 bases, and the junction held 2 bases outside the gene matches. The CDR3 sequence: CASSLEGTGYNEQFF. The CDR3 coding sequence is TGTGCCAGCAGCTTAGAGGGGACAGGGTACAATGAGCAGTTCTTC.

The chain employs TRBV28 and TRBJ2-7, with TRBD1 matching 7 bases. CDR1 is MDHEN and CDR2 is SYDVKM in the germline V gene. V trimming: 4 bases; J trimming: 0 bases; junction bases outside the gene matches: 6. The CDR3 is 15 amino acids. CDR3: CASSSQGESSYEQYF. The CDR3 DNA reads TGTGCCAGCAGTTCTCAGGGGGAAAGCTCCTACGAGCAGTACTTC.

J is TRBJ2-3 and V is TRBV5-1; D is possibly TRBD2 (6 bases). Germline V gives CDR1 SGHRS, CDR2 YFSETQ. The CDR3 runs 15 residues. V was cut by 2 bases and J by 5 bases, with 15 bases left in between. The CDR3 here is CASSFSGRVRDTQYF. CDR3 nucleotide sequence: TGCGCCAGCAGCTTTTCCGGGAGAGTGAGAGATACGCAGTATTTT.

This clonotype was detected only once. This sequence joins TRBV27 and TRBJ1-2; 8 bases are shared with TRBD1. The CDR3 runs 14 residues. J was trimmed by 8 bases and V by 5 bases; bases with no gene match: 10. Germline-derived CDR1 and CDR2 are MNHEY and SMNVEV (reference sequence). CDR3 loop: CASSPIPDRAGYTF. The DNA of the CDR3 is TGTGCCAGCAGTCCCATACCGGACAGGGCGGGCTACACCTTC.